These T cell receptor beta chains were read from a single sample in a study of T cells in Graves' hyperthyroidism and ophthalmopathy. Each CDR3 protein is one row after TCRdb ran MiXCR on the multiplex PCR reads. The sample has hundreds of thousands of distinct CDR3 sequences; roughly 15% are singletons. Sequencing was carried out using blood. The receptor source for this set is a young man with Graves' ophthalmopathy. Each CDR3 is given with its conserved first and last residue. Fields, in order: J gene, V gene, CDR3 protein.

>TRBJ2-7|TRBV5-1
CASSVGSGGYEQYF
>TRBJ1-2|TRBV24-1
CATSEERGGYTF
>TRBJ2-1|TRBV20-1
CSASQGGPYNEQFF
>TRBJ2-1|TRBV5-6
CASSLLLYSYNEQFF
>TRBJ1-1|TRBV3-1
CASSQRDSYTEAFF
>TRBJ2-7|TRBV28
CASSLGGALGSYEQYF
>TRBJ1-2|TRBV19
CASSIMGAYGYTF
>TRBJ2-2|TRBV5-4
CASSPAYGNTGELFF
>TRBJ2-3|TRBV3-1
CASSKGTSGTDTQYF
>TRBJ2-5|TRBV24-1
CATSGFGGGSQETQYF
>TRBJ2-1|TRBV5-1
CASSLIPKGGLVNEQFF
>TRBJ2-3|TRBV6-5
CASSYFPIPNTDTQYF
>TRBJ1-1|TRBV27
CASSPGGLEYTEAFF
>TRBJ2-7|TRBV7-9
CASSLVDVQGTYEQYF
>TRBJ2-7|TRBV27
CASSSHWTVLYYEQYF
>TRBJ2-5|TRBV12-3/TRBV12-4
CASSLAQRGGDTQYF
>TRBJ2-1|TRBV11-3
CASSDLKGLASEQFF
>TRBJ2-3|TRBV24-1
CATSLGQRTDTQYF